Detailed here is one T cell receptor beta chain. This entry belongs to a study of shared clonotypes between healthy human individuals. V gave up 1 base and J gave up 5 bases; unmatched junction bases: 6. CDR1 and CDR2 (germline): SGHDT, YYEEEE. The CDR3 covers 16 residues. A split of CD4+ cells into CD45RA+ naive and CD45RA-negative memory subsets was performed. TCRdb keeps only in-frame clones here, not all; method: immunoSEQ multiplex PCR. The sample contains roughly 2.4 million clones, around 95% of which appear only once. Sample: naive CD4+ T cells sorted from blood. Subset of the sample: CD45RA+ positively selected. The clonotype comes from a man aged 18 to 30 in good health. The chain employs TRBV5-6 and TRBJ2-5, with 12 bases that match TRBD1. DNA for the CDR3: TGTGCCAGCAGCTTGAGGGGGACAGGGGGCGCGGAGACCCAGTACTTC. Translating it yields CASSLRGTGGAETQYF. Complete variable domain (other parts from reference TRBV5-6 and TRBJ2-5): DAGVTQSPTHLIKTRGQQVTLRCSPKSGHDTVSWYQQALGQGPQFIFQYYEEEERQRGNFPDRFSGHQFPNYSSELNVNALLLGDSALYLCASSLRGTGGAETQYFGPGTRLLVL.